This T cell receptor (beta chain) was identified during a study of spatial heterogeneity in lung cancer. The overall study: Among detected sequences, beta-chain ones consistently exceeded alpha-chain ones in number.

A unique molecular identifier was attached to every TCR cDNA molecule. TCRdb passed the 5' RACE reads through MiXCR, listing each CDR3 protein once. This table holds about 42,000 distinct CDR3 sequences, approximately 6.2% found once. Germline V gives CDR1 SEHNR, CDR2 FQNEAQ (reference sequence). V lost 0 bases, J lost 3 bases, and 4 bases stayed unmatched. The CDR3 extends over 16 amino acids. The time point denotes: sample taken at primary tumor resection. The 55 to 90 donors had untreated early-stage non-small cell lung cancer. This receptor was taken from a female donor with early-stage non-small cell lung cancer. This sequence joins TRBV7-9 and TRBJ1-4; 7 bases agree with TRBD1. The sample here was PBMCs, taken at surgery. CDR3 bases: TGTGCCAGCAGCTTAGCAGGGGGCGCGCCTAATGAAAAACTGTTTTTT. Protein: CASSLAGGAPNEKLFF.